This T cell receptor (beta chain) is from a study of T cell responses to AZD1222 COVID-19 vaccine. Generated by immunoSEQ multiplex PCR, the TCRdb table keeps only in-frame clones and is missing some. The sample consists of 100,000 to 120,000 clones, 92% of them appearing once. The material was peripheral blood, obtained on day 0 of AZD1222 vaccination. The clonotype originates from an adult in good health.

This CDR3 is CASSYGRDRDSPLHF. CDR3 sequence (DNA): TGTGCCAGCAGTTACGGCCGGGACAGGGACTCACCCCTCCACTTT. This chain links TRBV6-5 with TRBJ1-6; 9 nucleotides align to TRBD1. Germline V gives CDR1 MNHEY, CDR2 SVGAGI. J gave up 10 bases and V 2 bases, and 6 bases lay outside the gene matches. The CDR3 is 15 residues long.